This is a list of T cell receptor beta chains from one sample in a study of glioma-infiltrating T cells. TCRdb called the multiplex PCR reads again in MiXCR, with one record for every CDR3 protein. The profile covers 95,000 to 150,000 distinct CDR3 sequences, with around 23% appearing a single time and 13% to 15% taken by the ten largest. Sequencing was done on a sample of glioma tissue, nonneoplastic brain tissue, or PBMCs (not recorded which). The receptor source for this set is a human donor with low-grade glioma or glioblastoma, undergoing nonglioma brain surgery, or in good health (not recorded which). Each CDR3 is given without its conserved first and last residue.

ASTKVGGGTYTQY,TRBV6-2/TRBV6-3,TRBJ2-3
SVLDTSRGDTQY,TRBV29-1,TRBJ2-3
ASKPRRAIYEQY,TRBV6-2/TRBV6-3,TRBJ2-7
SAPGQGRGQPQH,TRBV20-1,TRBJ1-5
ARRFLLLSAQY,TRBV7-2,TRBJ2-7
ASSLPGGRAPEQY,TRBV7-8,TRBJ2-7
ASRPQQGIGGNTIY,TRBV5-1,TRBJ1-3
ASSFNLAGSYEQY,TRBV27,TRBJ2-7
ASSYSSGSFSYEQY,TRBV6-2/TRBV6-3,TRBJ2-7
SAGVTSTPSYEQY,TRBV20-1,TRBJ2-7
ASFTGTGGDAGGYT,TRBV12-3/TRBV12-4,TRBJ1-2
ASSQLGVARNTIY,TRBV14,TRBJ1-3
ASTLEGAVGTDTQY,TRBV27,TRBJ2-3
ASSRSGQGTEAF,TRBV5-1,TRBJ1-1
ASSYLTGASYEQY,TRBV27,TRBJ2-7
ASSSLKYEQY,TRBV6-1,TRBJ2-7
SVGPPTAPDTQY,TRBV29-1,TRBJ2-3
SARVLGQGYGYT,TRBV20-1,TRBJ1-2
ATSRVWETQY,TRBV15,TRBJ2-5
ASSLTSGSIYEQY,TRBV3-1,TRBJ2-7
ASSLWDRPQDEQF,TRBV7-2,TRBJ2-1
ASSLLPNPHEQY,TRBV7-9,TRBJ2-7
ASSLAGGDEY,TRBV7-8,TRBJ2-4
ASSPGNSPLH,TRBV10-2,TRBJ1-6
ASSLLGTAQETQY,TRBV28,TRBJ2-5
ASSQGLAGDYEQY,TRBV4-1,TRBJ2-7
ASSLPGESYNEQF,TRBV5-4,TRBJ2-1
ASSLLPDSGEQY,TRBV7-9,TRBJ2-7
ASSLTGVGDQPQH,TRBV7-2,TRBJ1-5
SVEGQENTEAF,TRBV29-1,TRBJ1-1
AISESAGRGFQETQY,TRBV10-3,TRBJ2-5
ASSLSSSGSNEQF,TRBV28,TRBJ2-1
ASSFGPGVPETQY,TRBV7-2,TRBJ2-5
ATSDPGRGHGYT,TRBV24-1,TRBJ1-2
ASSVGGKGYNEQF,TRBV19,TRBJ2-1
ASRGGTPERHEQY,TRBV6-1,TRBJ2-7
ASSPGTSVNEQF,TRBV4-1,TRBJ2-1
ASSHNSQGTEAF,TRBV4-3,TRBJ1-1
ASTKTVSNQPQH,TRBV12-3/TRBV12-4,TRBJ1-5
SARDLLAVSYEQY,TRBV20-1,TRBJ2-7
ASSLGQLNYGYT,TRBV7-9,TRBJ1-2
ASSYFEDEQY,TRBV6-2/TRBV6-3,TRBJ2-7
ASSASRGQRLGNTEAF,TRBV7-9,TRBJ1-1
ASSSLRSRGRHYEQY,TRBV11-2,TRBJ2-7
ASSESIAGAYEQY,TRBV6-1,TRBJ2-7
ASSLSRTGGREQY,TRBV7-2,TRBJ2-7
ASSIPQGNTEAF,TRBV4-1,TRBJ1-1
ASSQTAMLDRAYEQY,TRBV3-1,TRBJ2-7
ASSSPGQSSYEQY,TRBV27,TRBJ2-7
ASSKLQGDQPQH,TRBV12-3/TRBV12-4,TRBJ1-5
SERAGGNEQF,TRBV20-1,TRBJ2-1
AGSEGQGQETQY,TRBV4-1,TRBJ2-5
ASSQGAGELF,TRBV3-1,TRBJ2-2
ASRLAAQSEQY,TRBV7-7,TRBJ2-7
ASSLAQRGELF,TRBV7-6,TRBJ1-4
ASRTGGQETQY,TRBV6-1,TRBJ2-5
ASSLTGIDYGYT,TRBV5-1,TRBJ1-2
ASSQARSYEQY,TRBV4-3,TRBJ2-7
ATEPGTSGRSDTQY,TRBV19,TRBJ2-3